This T cell receptor beta chain came from a study of beta chain features in type 1 diabetes. Study outcomes and limitations: The analysis here could not establish whether HLA type shapes TCRB rearrangement. Patients with type 1 diabetes carried fewer insertions and had more deletions at their VDJ junctions.

This clone was found a few times. Its antigen is not identified. Expressed TCRB transcripts got sequenced, as all isolated RNA was reverse transcribed. Profiled with immunoSEQ multiplex PCR; TCRdb holds only in-frame clones, not every one. The repertoire holds some 100,000 clones, with about two fifths as singletons. The germline V and J ends were trimmed by 0 bases and 7 bases, with 8 bases remaining between them. CDR3 length: 12 residues. CDR1 and CDR2 (germline): SGHNT, YYREEE (reference sequence). V gene TRBV5-4 combines with J gene TRBJ2-7; possibly TRBD1 for D (6 bases). The TCR comes from a woman aged 18-30 years in good health. The sequencing input was stem cell memory CD4+ T cells from blood. The chain's CDR3 is CASSLVRGEQYF. Here the CDR3 DNA reads TGTGCCAGCAGCTTGGTCAGGGGAGAGCAGTACTTC.